The 14 T cell receptor beta chains given below trace back to one sample, sequenced in a study of OX40 agonist ivuxolimab in advanced cancers. Generated by immunoSEQ multiplex PCR, the TCRdb table keeps only in-frame clones and is missing some. Counted here are tens of thousands of clones, 80% to 90% occurring once; the ten biggest clones make up less than 3.5%. The input for sequencing was CD4+ or CD8+ T cells sorted from blood, taken in a trial of the OX40 agonist ivuxolimab. The receptor source for this set is an adult with an advanced solid tumor such as melanoma, head and neck, liver or kidney cancer.

The V call is TRBV27, the J call TRBJ2-1; TRBD2 matches 8 bases. Germline V CDR1 and CDR2: MNHEY, SMNVEV (reference sequence). The V and J ends lost 5 bases and 7 bases, in that order; junction bases with no gene match: 1. CDR3 length equals 12 residues. The CDR3 DNA sequence: TGTGCCAGCAGTAGCGGGAGTAATGAGCAGTTCTTC. This gives the protein CASSSGSNEQFF.

The chain employs TRBV6-5 and TRBJ1-2; D call uncertain. Germline V gene data show CDR1 as MNHEY and CDR2 as SVGAGI. V lost 5 bases and J lost 8, with 18 bases in between. This CDR3 comprises 14 residues. This chain's CDR3 is CASSAPQWQYGYTF. The CDR3 DNA follows: TGTGCCAGCAGTGCCCCTCAGTGGCAGTACGGCTACACCTTC.

The chain has TRBV7-9 and TRBJ1-2; TRBD1 matches 8 bases. CDR3 length equals 11 residues. With V trimmed by 8 bases and J by 6 bases, 2 bases remained unmatched. Germline V lookup: CDR1 SEHNR, CDR2 FQNEAQ (reference sequence). CDR3 protein: CASWTGNGYTF. The DNA for the CDR3 is TGTGCCAGCTGGACAGGGAATGGCTACACCTTC.

V usage is TRBV7-9 and J usage is TRBJ2-1, with 10 bases fitting TRBD2. From germline, CDR1 is SEHNR and CDR2 FQNEAQ (reference sequence). The CDR3 runs to 18 residues. Trimming at V came to 1 base and at J to 0 bases, leaving 6 bases not matched to a gene. The CDR3 loop is CASSLGLAGALSYNEQFF. The CDR3 nucleotides are TGTGCCAGCAGCTTAGGCCTAGCGGGGGCCCTCTCCTACAATGAGCAGTTCTTC.

The chain joins TRBV4-2 to TRBJ2-7; D possibly corresponds to TRBD1 (6 bases). Trimming removed 3 bases at V and 5 bases at J, with 11 bases between. From germline, CDR1 is LGHNA and CDR2 YNFKEQ. This CDR3 region has 13 residues. CDR3: CASSQRTGNEQYF. CDR3 DNA sequence: TGTGCCAGCAGCCAGCGTACAGGGAACGAGCAGTACTTC.

The chain combines TRBV28 with TRBJ1-2; D remains ambiguous. The CDR3 contains 14 residues. The germline V gene encodes CDR1 MDHEN and CDR2 SYDVKM. The V gene lost 8 bases and the J gene lost 2 bases, with 15 bases spanning the gap. CDR3 bases: TGTGCCAGCCTCCAAGCAGGTTTAAACTATGGCTACACCTTC. Translating gives CASLQAGLNYGYTF.

The V and J genes are TRBV5-1 and TRBJ1-3, with D possibly being TRBD1 (5 bases). Germline values: CDR1 SGHRS, CDR2 YFSETQ. The CDR3 is 16 amino acids. V lost 3 bases, J lost 0 bases, and 13 bases lay in between. CDR3: CASSSRQRSSGNTIYF. CDR3 nucleotide sequence: TGCGCCAGCAGCTCGAGACAGAGGAGCTCTGGAAACACCATATATTTT.

The rearrangement links TRBV2 to TRBJ1-1; 7 nucleotides match TRBD1. Germline lookup yields CDR1 SNHLY and CDR2 FYNNEI. V lost 6 bases and J lost 1; bases outside the gene matches: 17. This CDR3 is built from 18 residues. The DNA for the CDR3 is TGTGCCAGCAGCGTGCCGTTGGACAGGATAGAGAGGAACACTGAAGCTTTCTTT. It codes for CASSVPLDRIERNTEAFF.

The CDR3 is CASRPGTLFTEAFF. The CDR3 DNA sequence: TGTGCCAGCAGACCCGGGACATTGTTCACTGAAGCTTTCTTT. J is TRBJ1-1 and V is TRBV28; tentatively, D is TRBD1 (6 bases). The germline gives CDR1 MDHEN, CDR2 SYDVKM. CDR3 size: 14 residues. The ends were cut back, 6 bases at V and 4 bases at J, with 15 bases in the middle.

The CDR3 here is CSASDNEQFF. DNA for the CDR3: TGCAGTGCTAGTGACAATGAGCAGTTCTTC. The chain uses TRBV20-1 and TRBJ2-1; no firm D call. This CDR3 spans 10 amino acids. CDR1 and CDR2 (germline): DFQATT, SNEGSKA (reference sequence). Trimming took 3 bases from V and 5 from J, leaving 2 bases between them.

The gene calls are TRBV4-1 and TRBJ1-5; the match to TRBD1 covers 7 bases. The CDR3 length is 14 residues. Germline CDR1 reads MGHRA; CDR2 reads YSYEKL. The trim removed 6 bases at V and 3 bases at J, leaving 5 bases unmatched. DNA of the CDR3: TGCGCCAGCAGTCAACAGGGGACCAATCAGCCCCAGCATTTT. Translating it yields CASSQQGTNQPQHF.

The gene calls are TRBV5-1 and TRBJ2-1; D perhaps matches TRBD1 (5 bases). The germline V and J ends were trimmed by 1 base and 5 bases, with 13 bases remaining between them. Germline CDR1 and CDR2: SGHRS and YFSETQ. The CDR3 spans 15 residues. CDR3 DNA: TGCGCCAGCAGCTTGCAGGGATACGACCACAATGAGCAGTTCTTC. Translating it yields CASSLQGYDHNEQFF.

The chain has TRBV5-1 and TRBJ2-1; D might be TRBD2 (5 bases). From germline, CDR1 is SGHRS and CDR2 YFSETQ. Trimming left V 2 bases short and J 4 bases short, with 10 bases between. There are 14 residues in the CDR3. The CDR3 spells CASSFSGNYNEQFF. DNA for the CDR3: TGCGCCAGCAGCTTCAGCGGAAATTACAATGAGCAGTTCTTC.

This chain joins TRBV7-2 and TRBJ1-6; a possible D gene is TRBD1 (6 bases). V lost 0 bases and J lost 10, with 13 bases in between. The CDR3 loop spans 15 amino acids. Germline V gives CDR1 SGHTA, CDR2 FQGNSA. CDR3 DNA sequence: TGTGCCAGCAGCTTAGCCGCAGGGGACGGCTCACCCCTCCACTTT. This encodes CASSLAAGDGSPLHF.